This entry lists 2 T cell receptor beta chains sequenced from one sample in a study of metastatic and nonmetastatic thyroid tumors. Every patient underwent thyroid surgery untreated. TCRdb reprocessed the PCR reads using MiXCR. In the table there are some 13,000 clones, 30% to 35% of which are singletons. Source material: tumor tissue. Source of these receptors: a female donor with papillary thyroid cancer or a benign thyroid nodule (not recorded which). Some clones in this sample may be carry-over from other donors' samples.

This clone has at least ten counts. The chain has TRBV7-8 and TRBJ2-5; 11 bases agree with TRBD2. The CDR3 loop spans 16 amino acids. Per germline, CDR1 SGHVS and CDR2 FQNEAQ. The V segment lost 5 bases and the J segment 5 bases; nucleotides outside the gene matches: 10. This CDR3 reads CASSNLALAGGETQYF. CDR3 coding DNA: TGTGCCAGCAGCAACTTGGCATTAGCGGGAGGGGAGACCCAGTACTTC. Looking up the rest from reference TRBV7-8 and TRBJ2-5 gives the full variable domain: GAGVSQSPRYKVAKRGQDVALRCDPISGHVSLFWYQQALGQGPEFLTYFQNEAQLDKSGLPSDRFFAERPEGSVSTLKIQRTQQEDSAVYLCASSNLALAGGETQYFGPGTRLLVL.

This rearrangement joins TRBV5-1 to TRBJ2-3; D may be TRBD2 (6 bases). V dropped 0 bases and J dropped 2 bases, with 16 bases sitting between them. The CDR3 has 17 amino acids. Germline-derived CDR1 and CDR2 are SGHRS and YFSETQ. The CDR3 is CASSLAPSAPYTDTQYF. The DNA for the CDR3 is TGCGCCAGCAGCTTGGCCCCTAGCGCTCCTTACACAGATACGCAGTATTTT.